This record concerns one T cell receptor beta chain sequence. The sample is drawn from a study of molecular identifiers for immune sequencing clone quantification. Trimming shortened V by 1 base and J by 8 bases, and 12 bases separated the two germline ends. The germline CDR1 and CDR2 sequences are SGHDN and FVKESK. This CDR3 spans 13 amino acids. Naive CD8 T cell sorting was performed on the CD8+CD4-CCR7+CD45RA+ phenotype. MiXCR, applied by TCRdb to the PCR reads, yields one record per CDR3 protein. The sample consists of fewer than 350,000 distinct CDR3 sequences, over 20% of them appearing once. The material sequenced was naive CD8+ T cells from blood, with Jurkat cell RNA spiked in. Subset denoted: FACS-sorted CD8+CD4-CCR7+CD45RA+ naive T cells. The sequence came from a human donor in good health. Some libraries in this study had Jurkat cell RNA spiked in. The rearrangement joins TRBV14 to TRBJ2-7; D gene unclear. CDR3 bases: TGTGCCAGCAGCCAAGGGCTCCTCCACAAGCAGTACTTC. Protein sequence: CASSQGLLHKQYF.